The present T cell receptor (beta chain) was sequenced within a study of Ad26.COV2.S vaccination and SARS-CoV-2 variants. Turning to the study itself: Donor joined the COV1001 Ad26.COV2.S trial arm.

Treatment noted: some 20 received Ad26.COV2.S at low or high dose, single or two shots; 5 received placebo; per-sample allocation not given. Sampling took place 63 days after the first vaccine or placebo injection. An adult aged 18-55 years in Boston served as the donor. Profiling relied on immunoSEQ multiplex PCR, and the TCRdb table lists in-frame clones only, not all of them. The sample comprises some 370,000 clones, roughly 85% of which are singletons, and about 8% rests with the top ten. The starting material was peripheral blood, obtained in a trial of Ad26.COV2.S vaccine versus placebo. The TCR originated in a person between 18 and 65 years old who received the Ad26.COV2.S COVID-19 vaccine or a placebo.

CDR3 sequence: CASSQADGYEQYF. The CDR3 DNA follows: TGTGCCAGCAGCCAAGCGGACGGCTACGAGCAGTACTTC. The chain links TRBV7-3 to TRBJ2-7; tentative D call: TRBD2 (5 bases). The CDR3 spans 13 residues. V was trimmed by 5 bases and J by 3 bases, leaving 11 bases between them. In germline, CDR1 is SGHTA, CDR2 FQGTGA.